This T cell receptor (beta chain) was captured by sequencing in a study of T cell repertoires and HLA-DP antigens. This table comes from immunoSEQ multiplex PCR, and its TCRdb copy is limited to in-frame clones, with some not included. Among over 100,000 clones listed, roughly 92% were seen once. V shed 5 bases, J shed 6 bases, and the junction held 5 bases outside the gene matches. The CDR3 totals 13 residues. Germline V CDR1 and CDR2: SGHTA, FQGNSA. In regard to this clone: As yet, its antigen is unknown.

The clonotype comes from a woman younger than 35 in good health and CMV-seronegative. The chain joins TRBV7-2 to TRBJ2-7; 9 bases fit TRBD2. What was sequenced was CD4+ T cells from PBMCs. CDR3 sequence reads: CASSPRRGGEQYV. CDR3 DNA sequence: TGTGCCAGCAGCCCCCGGCGGGGGGGCGAGCAGTACGTC.